The T cell receptor beta chain under discussion was sequenced for a study of T cell repertoires in cytomegalovirus infection. At the level of the study: CMV infection together with matching HLA type was indicated by public TCR beta signatures. Study results and limitations: The cumulative frequency of public TCR beta families identified carriers of CMV plus the relevant HLA. Across the ex vivo response, the dominant clonotypes were HLA-C-restricted CMV-specific TCR beta clonotypes.

One entry per CDR3 protein, called by TCRdb with MiXCR from the reads. The sample shows about 360,000 distinct CDR3 sequences, roughly 20% of them seen only once. This clonotype came up a few times. Its antigen is not known. The CDR3 is 13 residues long. The germline gives CDR1 MNHEY, CDR2 SVGAGI. Between the trimmed V and J ends, which lost 2 bases and 13 bases, there was a span of 12 bases. What was sequenced was PBMCs. The sequence was collected from a human donor in good health (CMV status not recorded). Some clones in this sample may be carry-over from other donors' samples. The chain has TRBV6-5 and TRBJ1-6, with D unresolved. CDR3 sequence (DNA): TGTGCCAGCAGTTACGCGTCCAGAGCGCCCCTCCACTTT. Translation gives CASSYASRAPLHF.